What follows is one T cell receptor beta chain and its context. Its specificity is unknown. Samples were taken several times over chemoradiotherapy. Data came from immunoSEQ multiplex PCR; TCRdb stores just in-frame clones and leaves some out. Of some 25,000 clones in the sample, roughly 95% are singletons; the top ten hold approximately 2.7%. This sample was included in a study of chemoradiotherapy in HPV16-positive cancers. At the level of the study: Candidate HPV-specific T-cell clones and common TCR motifs came from functional assays in two HPV16-positive patients. Points from the study as a whole: Non-HPV-specific T cells did not expand in tumors during treatment, whereas candidate HPV-specific clones and E7-related motifs did.

The CDR3 spans 17 residues. V was shortened by 2 bases and J by 0 bases, with 14 bases between the two germline ends. Germline V gene lookup returns CDR1 LNHDA and CDR2 SQIVND (reference sequence). V usage is TRBV19 and J usage is TRBJ1-5; TRBD1 is a possible D gene (6 bases). The TCR comes from a human donor with HPV-associated anogenital cancer. The specimen was collected from a patient who underwent chemoradiotherapy. The chain's CDR3 is CASSILTQGNSNQPQHF. CDR3 bases: TGTGCCAGTAGTATACTTACTCAGGGGAATAGCAATCAGCCCCAGCATTTT. Variable domain in full (rest from reference TRBV19 and TRBJ1-5): DGGITQSPKYLFRKEGQNVTLSCEQNLNHDAMYWYRQDPGQGLRLIYYSQIVNDFQKGDIAEGYSVSREKKESFPLTVTSAQKNPTAFYLCASSILTQGNSNQPQHFGDGTRLSIL.